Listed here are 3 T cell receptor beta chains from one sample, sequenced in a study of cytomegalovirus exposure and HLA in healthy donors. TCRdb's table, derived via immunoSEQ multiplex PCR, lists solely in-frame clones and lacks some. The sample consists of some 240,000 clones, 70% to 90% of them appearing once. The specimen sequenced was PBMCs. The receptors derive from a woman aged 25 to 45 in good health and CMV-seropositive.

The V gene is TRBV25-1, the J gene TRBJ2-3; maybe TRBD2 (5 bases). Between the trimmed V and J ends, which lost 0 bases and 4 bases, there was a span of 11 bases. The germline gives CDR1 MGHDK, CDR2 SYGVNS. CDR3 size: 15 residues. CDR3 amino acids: CASSEYLGDSDTQYF. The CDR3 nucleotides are TGTGCCAGCAGTGAATATTTGGGAGACTCAGATACGCAGTATTTT.

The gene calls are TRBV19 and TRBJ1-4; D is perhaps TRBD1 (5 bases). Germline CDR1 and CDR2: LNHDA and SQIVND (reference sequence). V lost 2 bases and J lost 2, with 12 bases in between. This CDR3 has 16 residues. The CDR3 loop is CASSISYRYTNEKLFF. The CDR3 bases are TGTGCCAGTAGTATAAGCTACAGGTACACTAATGAAAAACTGTTTTTT.

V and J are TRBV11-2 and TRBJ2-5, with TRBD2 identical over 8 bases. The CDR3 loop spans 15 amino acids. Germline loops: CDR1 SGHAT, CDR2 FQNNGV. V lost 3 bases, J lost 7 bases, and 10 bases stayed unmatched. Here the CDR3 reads CASSLGLGRGGTQYF. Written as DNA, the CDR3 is TGTGCCAGCAGCTTGGGACTAGGCCGGGGAGGGACCCAGTACTTC. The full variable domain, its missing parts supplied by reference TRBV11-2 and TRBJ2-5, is EAGVAQSPRYKIIEKRQSVAFWCNPISGHATLYWYQQILGQGPKLLIQFQNNGVVDDSQLPKDRFSAERLKGVDSTLKIQPAKLEDSAVYLCASSLGLGRGGTQYFGPGTRLLVL.